The 8 T cell receptor beta chains reported below all come from one sample, sequenced in a study of identical twins. TCRdb re-called the 5' RACE reads through MiXCR, storing one row per CDR3 protein. The data hold about 470,000 distinct CDR3 sequences, with roughly 24% observed a single time. These same records also appear under a second study, on T cells expressing NK-cell markers.

Sample: CD4+ T cells sorted from blood. The receptors were sampled from a woman younger than 30 in good health.

A few counts support this clonotype. The chain joins TRBV4-3 to TRBJ2-7, with 13 bases that match TRBD2. CDR1 and CDR2 (germline): LGHNA, YSLEER. V shed 4 bases, J shed 4 bases, and the junction held 7 bases outside the gene matches. CDR3 length: 16 amino acids. CDR3 amino acids: CASSRTWTSGSYEQYF. CDR3 DNA sequence: TGCGCCAGCAGCCGAACATGGACTAGCGGGAGTTACGAGCAGTACTTC.

This chain connects TRBV5-1 to TRBJ2-5; a weak D match, TRBD1 (5 bases). The CDR3 contains 13 residues. The germline CDR1 and CDR2 sequences are SGHRS and YFSETQ. Trimming removed 1 base from V and 6 bases from J, with 10 bases in between. This CDR3 is CASSLLGLQTQYF. CDR3 DNA sequence: TGCGCCAGCAGCTTGTTGGGGCTCCAGACCCAGTACTTC. Full variable domain (remainder filled in from reference TRBV5-1 and TRBJ2-5): KAGVTQTPRYLIKTRGQQVTLSCSPISGHRSVSWYQQTPGQGLQFLFEYFSETQRNKGNFPGRFSGRQFSNSRSEMNVSTLELGDSALYLCASSLLGLQTQYFGPGTRLLVL.

J is TRBJ2-1 and V is TRBV5-1; 9 bases are shared with TRBD2. The CDR3 has 15 residues. V trimming: 2 bases; J trimming: 7 bases; junction bases outside the gene matches: 7. Germline CDR1 SGHRS, CDR2 YFSETQ. The CDR3 spells CASSFISGSFNEQFF. CDR3 sequence (DNA): TGCGCCAGCAGCTTCATTAGCGGGAGTTTTAATGAGCAGTTCTTC.

This clonotype was counted only a few times. This sequence joins TRBV7-2 and TRBJ1-1; no clear D. The CDR3 runs to 11 residues. V lost 5 bases and J 11 bases, leaving 12 bases between the germline ends. In germline, CDR1 is SGHTA, CDR2 FQGNSA. CDR3: CASSQGFVAFF. CDR3 in DNA: TGTGCCAGCAGCCAAGGGTTTGTGGCTTTCTTT.

This clonotype was seen a few times. The V and J genes are TRBV7-2 and TRBJ2-2; D may be TRBD2 (5 bases). The CDR3 covers 16 residues. Trimming left V 1 base short and J 3 bases short, with 12 bases between. Per the germline V gene, CDR1 is SGHTA and CDR2 is FQGNSA. This CDR3 reads CASSLETTSYTGELFF. CDR3 bases: TGTGCCAGCAGCTTAGAAACAACTAGTTACACCGGGGAGCTGTTTTTT.

This clonotype has a handful of counts. This chain uses TRBV5-1 with TRBJ2-1; either TRBD1 or TRBD2 may fit D (5 bases each). CDR1 and CDR2 from the germline V gene are SGHRS and YFSETQ. Trimming stripped 0 bases from V and 14 bases from J, with 18 bases between. The CDR3 has 14 amino acids. CDR3 sequence reads: CASSLASWDPGKFF. In DNA form, the CDR3 reads TGCGCCAGCAGCTTGGCGTCGTGGGACCCCGGCAAGTTCTTC.

In this sample, this clonotype turned up once. The gene calls are TRBV9 and TRBJ2-1, with 8 bases identical to TRBD2. Germline trimming cut 0 bases from V and 5 bases from J; bases unmatched to any gene: 10. The CDR3 sequence is 17 residues long. Per germline, CDR1 SGDLS and CDR2 YYNGEE. CDR3 sequence: CASSVGPLGSGNNEQFF. CDR3 bases: TGTGCCAGCAGCGTAGGTCCCCTGGGTAGCGGGAACAATGAGCAGTTCTTC.

This clonotype was detected only a few times. The V gene is TRBV20-1, the J gene TRBJ1-1; D ambiguous. Germline-derived CDR1 and CDR2 are DFQATT and SNEGSKA (reference sequence). V shed 2 bases and J shed 2 bases, with 9 bases lying between them. CDR3 length: 13 residues. CDR3 sequence (DNA): TGCAGTGCTAGATCGCACGTCAACACTGAAGCTTTCTTT. It specifies CSARSHVNTEAFF.